This entry features one T cell receptor (beta chain) sequence. This entry comes from a study of shared clonotypes between healthy human individuals. The protocol was immunoSEQ multiplex PCR, while the TCRdb copy is restricted to in-frame clones and leaves out a portion. This table holds 2,500,000 or so clones, under 95% found once. V was shortened by 2 bases and J by 0 bases, with 5 bases between the two germline ends. The CDR3 is 14 amino acids. CDR1 SNHLY and CDR2 FYNNEI come from the germline V gene. This receptor was taken from a man in his late teens or twenties in good health. Some clones in this sample may be carry-over from other donors' samples. The rearrangement joins TRBV2 to TRBJ2-1; no clear D. Sequencing used naive CD4+ T cells from PBMCs. Subset: CD45RA+ positively selected. CDR3 bases: TGTGCCAGCAGTGAAAGCGCCTCCTACAATGAGCAGTTCTTC. Amino acids: CASSESASYNEQFF.